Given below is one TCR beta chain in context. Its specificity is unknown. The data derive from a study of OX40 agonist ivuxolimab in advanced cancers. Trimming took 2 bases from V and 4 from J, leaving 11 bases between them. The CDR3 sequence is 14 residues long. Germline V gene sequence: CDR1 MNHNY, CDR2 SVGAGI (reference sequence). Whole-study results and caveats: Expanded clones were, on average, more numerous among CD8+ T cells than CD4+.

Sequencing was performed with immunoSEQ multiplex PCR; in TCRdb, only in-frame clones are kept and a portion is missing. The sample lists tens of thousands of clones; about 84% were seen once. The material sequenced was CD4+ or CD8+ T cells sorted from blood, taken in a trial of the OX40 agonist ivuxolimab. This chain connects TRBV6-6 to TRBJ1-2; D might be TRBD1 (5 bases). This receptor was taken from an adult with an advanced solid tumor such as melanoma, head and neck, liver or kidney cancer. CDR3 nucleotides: TGTGCCAGCAGTTACACGGGGACCGCCTATGGCTACACCTTC. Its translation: CASSYTGTAYGYTF.